The present T cell receptor beta chain was sequenced within a study of cytomegalovirus exposure and HLA in healthy donors. Study as a whole: Later analysis reported that the approximately 110 validation repertoires shared the platform of the roughly 630 first-cohort repertoires. Findings and limits, study-wide: In vitro work confirmed that a few CMV-associated chains recognize CMV antigens. Some public TCRs appeared in many individuals, while most sequences were rare. One later analysis, an examination of the roughly 110 validation repertoires, found that first-cohort TCR clusters tended to co-occur in them.

The repertoire was sequenced with immunoSEQ multiplex PCR; TCRdb's copy has only in-frame clones and lacks some. The sample lists 100,000 to 120,000 clones, approximately 87% occurring once. As for this clone: The antigen is undetermined.

Germline CDR1 and CDR2: LGHNA and YNFKEQ. CDR3 length: 15 amino acids. V was clipped by 1 base and J by 3 bases, with 13 bases between them. Sequencing was carried out using PBMCs. The V and J genes are TRBV4-2 and TRBJ2-7; tentative D call: TRBD2 (6 bases). The clonotype comes from a woman aged 30 to 39 in good health and CMV-seropositive. CDR3 coding DNA: TGTGCCAGCAGCCAAGTTCGGGAGCTCGGCTACGAGCAGTACTTC. Translation: CASSQVRELGYEQYF.